This T cell receptor beta chain is from a study of blood T cell repertoires in COVID-19. For the study at large: Researchers got acute and convalescent COVID-19 samples from the United States, Italy and Spain. Sample material is recorded as cDNA or gDNA derived from T cells, B-cell-depleted T cells, or PBMCs.

Authors' data handling: The assay estimated nucleated cells by amplifying reference gene primers. Here immunoSEQ multiplex PCR was the method, and the copy in TCRdb shows in-frame clones only, minus some. The V and J calls and clone size are taken from that table; D and trimming were inferred from the DNA. The sample carries 380,000 or so clones, 70% to 90% recorded once. Germline V gene sequence: CDR1 MNHEY, CDR2 SVGEGT. CDR3 length: 14 amino acids. V was shortened by 6 bases and J by 1 base, with 12 bases between the two germline ends. Input material: peripheral blood. This TCR came from a man aged 40-55 years with acute or convalescent COVID-19. The chain carries TRBV6-2 or TRBV6-3 and TRBJ2-5, with D tentatively TRBD2 (5 bases). The CDR3 reads CASSPSGIQETQYF. The DNA of the CDR3 is TGTGCCAGCAGCCCGTCCGGGATCCAAGAGACCCAGTACTTC.